This TCR beta chain was recorded in a study of beta chain features in type 1 diabetes. Germline loops: CDR1 LNHNV, CDR2 YYDKDF (reference sequence). This CDR3 contains 13 residues. The isolated RNA, all of it, was reverse transcribed, so expressed TCRB transcripts were what got sequenced. Libraries were prepared by immunoSEQ multiplex PCR; TCRdb keeps only in-frame clonotypes and omits some of them. The sample yields 350,000 to 450,000 clones, 11% to 15% seen once. As regards this clone: The junction departs from germline at one end; a sequencing error may be responsible.

The receptor's source is a man between 25 and 39 years old in good health. V and J are TRBV15 and TRBJ1-6; D is undetermined. Sequenced input: naive CD4+ T cells from blood. CDR3 loop: CATSRDINSPLHF. CDR3 in DNA: TGTGCCACCAGTAGAGACATTAATTCACCCCTCCACTTT.